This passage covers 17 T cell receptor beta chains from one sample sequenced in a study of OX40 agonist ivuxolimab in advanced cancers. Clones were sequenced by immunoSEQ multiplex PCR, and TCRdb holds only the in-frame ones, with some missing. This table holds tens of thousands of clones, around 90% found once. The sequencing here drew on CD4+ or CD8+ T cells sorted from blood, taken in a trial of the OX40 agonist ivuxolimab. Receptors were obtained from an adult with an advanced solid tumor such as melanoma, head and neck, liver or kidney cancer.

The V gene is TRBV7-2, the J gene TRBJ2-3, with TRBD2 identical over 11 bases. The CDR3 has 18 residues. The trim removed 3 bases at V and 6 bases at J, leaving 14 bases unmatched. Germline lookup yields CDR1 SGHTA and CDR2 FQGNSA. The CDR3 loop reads CASSLNLGFLAGGDTQYF. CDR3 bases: TGTGCCAGCAGCTTGAACCTTGGGTTCCTAGCGGGAGGTGATACGCAGTATTTT. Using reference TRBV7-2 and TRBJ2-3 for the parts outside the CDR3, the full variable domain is GAGVSQSPSNKVTEKGKDVELRCDPISGHTALYWYRQSLGQGLEFLIYFQGNSAPDKSGLPSDRFSAERTGGSVSTLTIQRTQQEDSAVYLCASSLNLGFLAGGDTQYFGPGTRLTVL.

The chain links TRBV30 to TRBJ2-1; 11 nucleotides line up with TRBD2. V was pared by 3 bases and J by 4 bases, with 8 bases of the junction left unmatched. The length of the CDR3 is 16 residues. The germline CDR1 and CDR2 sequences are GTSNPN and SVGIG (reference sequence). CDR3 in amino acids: CAWSRSLAGAYNEQFF. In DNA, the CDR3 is TGTGCCTGGAGCCGATCACTAGCGGGAGCGTACAATGAGCAGTTCTTC.

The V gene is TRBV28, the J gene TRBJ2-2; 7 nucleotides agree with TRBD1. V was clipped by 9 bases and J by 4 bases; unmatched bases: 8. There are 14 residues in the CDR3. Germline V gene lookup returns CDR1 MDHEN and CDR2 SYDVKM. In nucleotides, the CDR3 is TGTGCCAGTATCCGACAGGGACCCACCGGGGAGCTGTTTTTT. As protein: CASIRQGPTGELFF.

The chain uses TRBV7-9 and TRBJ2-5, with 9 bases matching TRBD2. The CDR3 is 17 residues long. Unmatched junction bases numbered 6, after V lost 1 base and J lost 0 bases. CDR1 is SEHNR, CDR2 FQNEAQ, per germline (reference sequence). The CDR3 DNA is TGTGCCAGCAGCTTAGGGCTAGCGGGAAAACACCAAGAGACCCAGTACTTC. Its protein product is CASSLGLAGKHQETQYF. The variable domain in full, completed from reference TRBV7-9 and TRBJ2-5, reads DTGVSQNPRHKITKRGQNVTFRCDPISEHNRLYWYRQTLGQGPEFLTYFQNEAQLEKSRLLSDRFSAERPKGSFSTLEIQRTEQGDSAMYLCASSLGLAGKHQETQYFGPGTRLLVL.

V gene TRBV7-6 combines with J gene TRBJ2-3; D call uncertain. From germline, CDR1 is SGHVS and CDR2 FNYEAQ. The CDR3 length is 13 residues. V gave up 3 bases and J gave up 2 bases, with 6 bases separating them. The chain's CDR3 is CASSLGLTDTQYF. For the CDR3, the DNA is TGTGCCAGCAGCTTGGGTCTCACAGATACGCAGTATTTT. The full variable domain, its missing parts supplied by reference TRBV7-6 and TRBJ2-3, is GAGVSQSPRYKVTKRGQDVALRCDPISGHVSLYWYRQALGQGPEFLTYFNYEAQQDKSGLPNDRFSAERPEGSISTLTIQRTEQRDSAMYRCASSLGLTDTQYFGPGTRLTVL.

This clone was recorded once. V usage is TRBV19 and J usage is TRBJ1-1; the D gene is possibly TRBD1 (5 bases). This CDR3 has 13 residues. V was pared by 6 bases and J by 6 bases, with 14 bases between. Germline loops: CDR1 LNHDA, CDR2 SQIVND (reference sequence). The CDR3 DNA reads TGTGCCAGTAGAGCAGAGGGGAGTCCTGAAGCTTTCTTT. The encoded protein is CASRAEGSPEAFF.

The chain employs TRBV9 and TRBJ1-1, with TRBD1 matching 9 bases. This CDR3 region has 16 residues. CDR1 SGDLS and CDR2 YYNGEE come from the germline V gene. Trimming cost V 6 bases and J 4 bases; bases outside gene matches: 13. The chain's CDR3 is CASTAPAQGAGTEAFF. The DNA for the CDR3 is TGTGCCAGCACCGCTCCAGCACAGGGGGCTGGCACTGAAGCTTTCTTT.

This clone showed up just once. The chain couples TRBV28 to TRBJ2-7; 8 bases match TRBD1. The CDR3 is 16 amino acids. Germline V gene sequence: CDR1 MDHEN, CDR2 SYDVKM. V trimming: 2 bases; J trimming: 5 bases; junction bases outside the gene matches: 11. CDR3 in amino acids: CASSLAETGVTDEQYF. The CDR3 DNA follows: TGTGCCAGCAGTTTAGCCGAGACAGGGGTTACGGACGAGCAGTACTTC.

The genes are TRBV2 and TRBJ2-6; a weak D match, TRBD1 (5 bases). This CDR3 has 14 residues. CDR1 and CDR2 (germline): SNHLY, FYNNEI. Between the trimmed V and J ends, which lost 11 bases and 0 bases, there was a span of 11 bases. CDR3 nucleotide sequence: TGTGCCTCGGACAATAACTCTGGGGCCAACGTCCTGACTTTC. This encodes CASDNNSGANVLTF.

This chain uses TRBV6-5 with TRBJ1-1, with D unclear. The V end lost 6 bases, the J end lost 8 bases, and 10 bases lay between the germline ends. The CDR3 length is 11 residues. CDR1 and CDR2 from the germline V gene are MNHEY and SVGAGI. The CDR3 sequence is CASRNVREAFF. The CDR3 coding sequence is TGTGCCAGCAGAAACGTACGGGAAGCTTTCTTT.

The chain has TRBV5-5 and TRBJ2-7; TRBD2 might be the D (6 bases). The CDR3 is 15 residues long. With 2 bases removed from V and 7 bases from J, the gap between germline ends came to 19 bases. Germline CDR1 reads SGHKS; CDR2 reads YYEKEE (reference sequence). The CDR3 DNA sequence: TGTGCCAGCAGCTTCGGGGGAGACGGCCAAGGGGAGCAGTACTTC. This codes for CASSFGGDGQGEQYF.

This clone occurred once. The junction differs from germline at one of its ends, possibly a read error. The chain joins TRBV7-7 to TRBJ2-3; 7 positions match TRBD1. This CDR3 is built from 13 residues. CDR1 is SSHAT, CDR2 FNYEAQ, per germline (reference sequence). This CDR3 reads CASSLNRGDTQYF. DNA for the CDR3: TGTGCTAGCAGCTTAAACAGGGGCGATACGCAGTATTTT. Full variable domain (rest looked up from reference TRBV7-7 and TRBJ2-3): GAGVSQSPRYKVTKRGQDVTLRCDPISSHATLYWYQQALGQGPEFLTYFNYEAQPDKSGLPSDRFSAERPEGSISTLTIQRTEQRDSAMYRCASSLNRGDTQYFGPGTRLTVL.

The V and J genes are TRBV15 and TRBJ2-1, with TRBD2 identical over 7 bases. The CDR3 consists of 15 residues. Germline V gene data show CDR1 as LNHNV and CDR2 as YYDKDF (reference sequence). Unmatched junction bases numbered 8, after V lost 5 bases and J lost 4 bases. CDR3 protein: CATSYPGLLYNEQFF. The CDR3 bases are TGTGCCACCAGCTACCCGGGACTACTATACAATGAGCAGTTCTTC.

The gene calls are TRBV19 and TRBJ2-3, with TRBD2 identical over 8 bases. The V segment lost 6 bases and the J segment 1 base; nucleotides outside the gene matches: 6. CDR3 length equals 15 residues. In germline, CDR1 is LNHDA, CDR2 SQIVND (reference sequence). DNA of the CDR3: TGTGCCAGTAGCGGGACTAGTAGGGGCACAGATACGCAGTATTTT. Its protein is CASSGTSRGTDTQYF. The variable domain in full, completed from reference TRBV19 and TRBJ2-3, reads DGGITQSPKYLFRKEGQNVTLSCEQNLNHDAMYWYRQDPGQGLRLIYYSQIVNDFQKGDIAEGYSVSREKKESFPLTVTSAQKNPTAFYLCASSGTSRGTDTQYFGPGTRLTVL.

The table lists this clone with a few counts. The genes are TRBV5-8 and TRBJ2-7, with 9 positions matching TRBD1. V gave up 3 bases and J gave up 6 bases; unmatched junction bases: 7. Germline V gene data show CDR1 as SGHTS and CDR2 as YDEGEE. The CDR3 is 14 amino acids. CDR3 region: CASSSGTGLLEQYF. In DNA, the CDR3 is TGTGCCAGCAGCTCGGGGACAGGGCTGCTCGAGCAGTACTTC.

Here the CDR3 DNA reads TGCGCCAGCAGCGACGGACTGACTAGCACAGATACGCAGTATTTT. Its translation: CASSDGLTSTDTQYF. The V and J genes are TRBV5-1 and TRBJ2-3, with D perhaps matching TRBD2 (5 bases). The germline gives CDR1 SGHRS, CDR2 YFSETQ. Trimming removed 4 bases at V and 0 bases at J, with 12 bases between. This CDR3 region has 15 residues.

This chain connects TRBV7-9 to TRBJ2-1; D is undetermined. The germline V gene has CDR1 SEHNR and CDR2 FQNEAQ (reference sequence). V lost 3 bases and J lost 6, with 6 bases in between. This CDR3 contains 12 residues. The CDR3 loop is CASSFGTNEQFF. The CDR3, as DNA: TGTGCCAGCAGCTTCGGCACCAATGAGCAGTTCTTC.